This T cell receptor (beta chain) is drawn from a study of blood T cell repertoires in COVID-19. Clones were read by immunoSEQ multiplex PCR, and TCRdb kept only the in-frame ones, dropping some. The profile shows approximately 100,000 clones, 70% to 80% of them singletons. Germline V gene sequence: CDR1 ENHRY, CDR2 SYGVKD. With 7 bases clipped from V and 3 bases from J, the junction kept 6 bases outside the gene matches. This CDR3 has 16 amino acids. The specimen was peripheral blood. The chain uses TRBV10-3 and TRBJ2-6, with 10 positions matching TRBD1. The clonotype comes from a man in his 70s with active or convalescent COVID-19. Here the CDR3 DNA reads TGTGCCATCACTGACAGGGGGCGGGATGGGGCCAACGTCCTGACTTTC. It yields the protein CAITDRGRDGANVLTF.